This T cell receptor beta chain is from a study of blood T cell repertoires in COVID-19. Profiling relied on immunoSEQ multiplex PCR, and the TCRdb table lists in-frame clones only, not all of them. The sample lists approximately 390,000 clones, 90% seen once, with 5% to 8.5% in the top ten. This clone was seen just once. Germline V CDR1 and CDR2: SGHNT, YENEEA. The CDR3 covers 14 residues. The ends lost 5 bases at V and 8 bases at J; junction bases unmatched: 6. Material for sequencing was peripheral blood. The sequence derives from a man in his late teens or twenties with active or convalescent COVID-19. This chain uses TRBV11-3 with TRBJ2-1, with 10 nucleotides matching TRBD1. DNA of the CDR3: TGTGCCAGCAGCAGGACAGGGGGGATCCATGAGCAGTTCTTC. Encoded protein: CASSRTGGIHEQFF.